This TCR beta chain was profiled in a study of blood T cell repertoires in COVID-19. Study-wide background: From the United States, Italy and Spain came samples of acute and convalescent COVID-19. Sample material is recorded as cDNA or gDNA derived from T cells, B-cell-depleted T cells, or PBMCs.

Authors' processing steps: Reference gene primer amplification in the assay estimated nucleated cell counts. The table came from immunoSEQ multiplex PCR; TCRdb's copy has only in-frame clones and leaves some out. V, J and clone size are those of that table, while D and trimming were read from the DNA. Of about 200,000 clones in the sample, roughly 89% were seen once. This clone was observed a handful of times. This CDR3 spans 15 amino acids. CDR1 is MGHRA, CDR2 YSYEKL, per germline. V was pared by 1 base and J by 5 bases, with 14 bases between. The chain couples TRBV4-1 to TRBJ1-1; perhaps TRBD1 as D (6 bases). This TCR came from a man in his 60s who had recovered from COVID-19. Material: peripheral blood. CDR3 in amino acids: CASSQVMGGLTEAFF. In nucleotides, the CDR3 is TGCGCCAGCAGCCAAGTTATGGGGGGGCTAACTGAAGCTTTCTTT.